Listed below are T cell receptor beta chains from one sample, sequenced in a study of blood T cell repertoires in COVID-19. Method: immunoSEQ multiplex PCR; TCRdb's copy keeps in-frame clones and lacks some. The sample contains 150,000 or so clones, around four fifths of which appear only once. Sequenced: PBMCs or T cells enriched from blood (not recorded which). The receptors shown here come from a woman aged 45-65 years who had recovered from COVID-19. Both conserved end residues are part of each CDR3. D genes are given only for firm matches. Size is omitted from some rows. Given values are once, few, many or a class for expanded clones.

j_gene,d_gene,abundance,v_gene,CDR3aa,CDR3nt
TRBJ1-5,-,-,TRBV12-3/TRBV12-4,CASSLATDQPQHF,TGTGCCAGCAGTTTAGCGACAGATCAGCCCCAGCATTTT
TRBJ1-2,-,-,TRBV30,CAWSGSGVYGYTF,TGTGCCTGGAGTGGGTCGGGGGTGTATGGCTACACCTTC
TRBJ1-1,TRBD1,-,TRBV19,CASSSPGQGVGTEAFF,TGTGCCAGTAGTTCACCGGGACAGGGCGTTGGTACTGAAGCTTTCTTT
TRBJ2-1,-,-,TRBV14,CASSQGYGTEQFF,TGTGCCAGCAGCCAAGGTTACGGTACTGAGCAGTTCTTC
TRBJ2-2,-,-,TRBV5-1,CASSPQGVTGELFF,TGCGCCAGCAGCCCTCAAGGGGTCACCGGGGAGCTGTTTTTT
TRBJ1-1,TRBD1,few,TRBV19,CASRSRGQAFF,TGTGCCAGTAGGTCAAGGGGGCAAGCTTTCTTT
TRBJ2-5,-,-,TRBV19,CASTTGGEATQYF,TGTGCCAGTACGACTGGGGGCGAGGCGACCCAGTACTTC
TRBJ2-5,-,-,TRBV20-1,CSASSELATQYF,TGCAGTGCTAGTTCCGAGCTCGCGACCCAGTACTTC
TRBJ1-2,-,-,TRBV5-5,CASSLVDSSYGYTF,TGTGCCAGCAGCTTGGTCGACAGTTCCTATGGCTACACCTTC
TRBJ1-1,-,-,TRBV5-5,CASSLNRVEAFF,TGTGCCAGCAGCTTAAACAGGGTGGAAGCTTTCTTT
TRBJ2-1,-,-,TRBV4-1,CASSQWSSAYNEQFF,TGCGCCAGCAGCCAATGGTCTAGCGCGTACAATGAGCAGTTCTTC
TRBJ2-1,-,few,TRBV11-1,CASTSSYNEQFF,TGTGCCAGTACCAGCTCCTACAATGAGCAGTTCTTC
TRBJ1-2,TRBD1,-,TRBV7-9,CASSSTGANYGYTF,TGTGCCAGCAGCTCCACAGGGGCAAACTATGGCTACACCTTC
TRBJ1-4,-,-,TRBV11-3,CASSRAGGEKLFF,TGTGCCAGCAGTAGGGCAGGCGGGGAAAAACTGTTTTTT
TRBJ2-1,-,-,TRBV7-8,CASSLPSGGPNNEQFF,TGTGCCAGCAGCTTACCTTCGGGGGGCCCTAACAATGAGCAGTTCTTC
TRBJ1-5,-,-,TRBV9,CASSVGGQFNQPQHF,TGTGCCAGCAGCGTAGGGGGGCAGTTCAATCAGCCCCAGCATTTT
TRBJ1-5,TRBD1,once,TRBV24-1,CATSRTGVPNQPQHF,TGTGCCACCAGCAGGACAGGGGTACCTAATCAGCCCCAGCATTTT
TRBJ2-1,TRBD2,-,TRBV2,CASTWGGALDEQFF,TGTGCCAGCACTTGGGGGGGAGCGTTGGATGAGCAGTTCTTC
TRBJ2-4,-,-,TRBV11-3,CASSLGGVAKNIQYF,TGTGCCAGCAGCTTAGGGGGGGTAGCCAAAAACATTCAGTACTTC
TRBJ2-2,TRBD1,few,TRBV19,CASSTPQGRPTGELFF,TGTGCCAGTAGTACACCACAGGGGCGCCCCACCGGGGAGCTGTTTTTT
TRBJ1-6,-,-,TRBV27,CASSSIPYPDSVYNSPLHF,TGTGCCAGCAGTTCCATTCCCTATCCGGACAGTGTGTATAATTCACCCCTCCACTTT
TRBJ2-2,-,few,TRBV6-5,CASKSDRNTGELFF,TGTGCCAGCAAATCGGACAGGAACACCGGGGAGCTGTTTTTT
TRBJ2-5,-,-,TRBV30,CAWRTVPGETQYF,TGTGCCTGGAGGACAGTACCTGGAGAGACCCAGTACTTC
TRBJ2-3,TRBD1,-,TRBV30,CAWSSGTGIDTQYF,TGTGCCTGGAGTTCCGGGACAGGGATAGATACGCAGTATTTT
TRBJ1-1,-,-,TRBV28,CASSLTRVSTEAFF,TGTGCCAGCAGTTTAACGCGGGTGAGCACTGAAGCTTTCTTT
TRBJ1-1,TRBD1,few,TRBV28,CASGNRGTEAFF,TGTGCCAGCGGCAACAGGGGAACTGAAGCTTTCTTT
TRBJ1-5,-,-,TRBV6-2/TRBV6-3,CASSPDTRQPQHF,TGTGCCAGCAGTCCCGACACTAGGCAGCCCCAGCATTTT
TRBJ1-2,-,once,TRBV30,CAWRDTGLRGYTF,TGTGCCTGGAGGGACACAGGGTTGAGGGGCTACACCTTC
TRBJ1-2,-,-,TRBV9,CASSAQGGYGYTF,TGTGCCAGCAGCGCCCAGGGTGGCTATGGCTACACCTTC
TRBJ2-2,TRBD2,-,TRBV11-3,CASSSRTSGGELFF,TGTGCCAGCAGCTCTCGGACTAGCGGCGGGGAGCTGTTTTTT
TRBJ2-1,TRBD2,-,TRBV19,CASQPEGGLYNEQFF,TGTGCCAGTCAACCGGAGGGAGGGCTATACAATGAGCAGTTCTTC
TRBJ1-1,-,-,TRBV9,CASSVQAGNTEAFF,TGTGCCAGCAGCGTACAGGCGGGGAACACTGAAGCTTTCTTT
TRBJ1-1,-,-,TRBV9,CASRARHGQNTEAFF,TGTGCCAGCAGAGCCCGACACGGACAGAACACTGAAGCTTTCTTT
TRBJ2-1,-,-,TRBV12-3/TRBV12-4,CASSPRQEQFF,TGTGCCAGCAGTCCCCGACAGGAGCAGTTCTTC
TRBJ1-6,TRBD1,-,TRBV6-6,CASTPGQGVGSPLHF,TGTGCCAGCACCCCGGGACAGGGCGTGGGTTCACCCCTCCACTTT
TRBJ1-5,-,-,TRBV4-1,CASSRRDYGRQGSNQPQHF,TGCGCCAGCAGCCGGAGAGATTACGGGCGTCAGGGAAGCAATCAGCCCCAGCATTTT
TRBJ1-6,TRBD1,-,TRBV27,CASSWQGERSPLHF,TGTGCCAGCAGTTGGCAGGGGGAAAGGTCACCCCTCCACTTT
TRBJ1-2,-,-,TRBV20-1,CSAGSGGSYTF,TGCAGTGCTGGGTCGGGAGGGAGCTACACCTTC
TRBJ1-2,TRBD1,-,TRBV4-2,CASSRGEGQGPFGYTF,TGTGCCAGCAGCCGGGGGGAGGGACAGGGGCCTTTTGGCTACACCTTC
TRBJ1-2,TRBD1,-,TRBV18,CASSPSGQGISRYTF,TGTGCCAGCTCGCCCAGTGGACAGGGCATTAGTCGCTACACCTTC
TRBJ1-5,-,-,TRBV10-3,CAISERDQPQHF,TGTGCCATCAGTGAGCGGGATCAGCCCCAGCATTTT
TRBJ2-2,-,-,TRBV5-1,CASSLHTAQFANTGELFF,TGCGCCAGCAGCTTACACACAGCCCAGTTTGCGAACACCGGGGAGCTGTTTTTT
TRBJ1-2,-,-,TRBV20-1,CSAIPGGYTF,TGCAGTGCTATTCCCGGTGGCTACACCTTC
TRBJ2-4,TRBD1,once,TRBV4-2,CASSEATGGNIQYF,TGTGCCAGCAGCGAAGCGACAGGGGGAAACATTCAGTACTTC
TRBJ2-5,-,-,TRBV12-3/TRBV12-4,CASSFTGTETQYF,TGTGCCAGCAGTTTTACAGGCACGGAGACCCAGTACTTC
TRBJ2-1,TRBD2,-,TRBV10-1,CASSASGTGYNEQFF,TGCGCCAGCAGTGCCAGCGGGACCGGCTACAATGAGCAGTTCTTC
TRBJ2-2,-,-,TRBV11-3,CASRTRNPVTGELFF,TGTGCCAGCAGAACCCGCAATCCGGTCACCGGGGAGCTGTTTTTT
TRBJ1-1,-,once,TRBV19,CASSILGRVGTEAFF,TGTGCCAGTAGTATTTTAGGCAGGGTGGGGACTGAAGCTTTCTTT